This TCR beta chain was captured by sequencing in a study of Ad26.COV2.S vaccination and SARS-CoV-2 variants. Overall study context: Among those in the COV1001 Ad26.COV2.S trial arm was the donor.

The treatment is: some 20 received Ad26.COV2.S at low or high dose, single or two shots; about 5 received placebo; per-sample allocation not given. The samples date from day 63 after the first vaccine or placebo injection. This adult donor, from Boston, was 18-55 years old. Findings and limits, study-wide: It is possible that the TCR breadth and depth analyses underestimated the total T cell responses.

The CDR3 loop spans 13 amino acids. Germline loops: CDR1 LNHDA, CDR2 SQIVND (reference sequence). V dropped 2 bases and J dropped 2 bases, with 5 bases sitting between them. Remarks on this clone: Its antigen is not known.

Sequenced by immunoSEQ multiplex PCR; TCRdb stores in-frame clones only, minus some. In the table there are hundreds of thousands of clones, approximately 86% of which are singletons. This receptor was identified in a person between 18 and 65 years old who received the Ad26.COV2.S COVID-19 vaccine or a placebo. Sequences were derived from peripheral blood, sampled in a trial of Ad26.COV2.S vaccine versus placebo. This chain uses TRBV19 with TRBJ2-3, with unresolved D. The CDR3 loop is CASSIPPTDTQYF. The CDR3 nucleotides read TGTGCCAGTAGTATACCGCCCACAGATACGCAGTATTTT.